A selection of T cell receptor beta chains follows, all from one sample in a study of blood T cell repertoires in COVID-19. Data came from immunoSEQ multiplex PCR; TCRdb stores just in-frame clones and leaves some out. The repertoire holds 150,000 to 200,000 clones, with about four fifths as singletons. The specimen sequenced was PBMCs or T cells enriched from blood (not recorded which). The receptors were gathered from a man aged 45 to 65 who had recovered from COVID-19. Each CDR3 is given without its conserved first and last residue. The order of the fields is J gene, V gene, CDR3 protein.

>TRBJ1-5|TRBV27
ASSKGGIQPQH
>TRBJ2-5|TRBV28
ASSPAGTGTQETQY
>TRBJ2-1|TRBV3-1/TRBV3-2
ASSIRATHPGQF
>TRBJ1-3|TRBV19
ASSIGGGGGNTIY
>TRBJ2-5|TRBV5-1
ASSPQGQGRETQY
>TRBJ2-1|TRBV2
ASKRGTGGIDEQF
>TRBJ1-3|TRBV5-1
ASSPEPSTRESSGNTIY
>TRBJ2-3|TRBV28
ASRSGGADTQY
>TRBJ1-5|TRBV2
ASSPQDRGRGQPQH
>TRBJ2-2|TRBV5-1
ASRYRLANTGELF
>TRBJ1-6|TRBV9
ASSLGTANNSPLH
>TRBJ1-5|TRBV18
ASSPPLDRGYQPQH
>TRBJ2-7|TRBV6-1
ASSERQGLDEQY
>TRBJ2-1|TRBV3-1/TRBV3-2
ASSRKTGFWQF